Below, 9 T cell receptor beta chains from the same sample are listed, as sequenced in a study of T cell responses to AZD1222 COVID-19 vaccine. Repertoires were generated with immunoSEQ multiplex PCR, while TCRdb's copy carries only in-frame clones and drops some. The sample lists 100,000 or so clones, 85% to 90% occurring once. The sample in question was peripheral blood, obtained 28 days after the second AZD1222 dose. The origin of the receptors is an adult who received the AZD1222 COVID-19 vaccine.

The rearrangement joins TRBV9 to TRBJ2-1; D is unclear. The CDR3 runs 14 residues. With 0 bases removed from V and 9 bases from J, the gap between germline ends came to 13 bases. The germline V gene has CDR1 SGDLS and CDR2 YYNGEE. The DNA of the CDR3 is TGTGCCAGCAGCGTAGGACTGGAGTTGGGTGAGCAGTTCTTC. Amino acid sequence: CASSVGLELGEQFF.

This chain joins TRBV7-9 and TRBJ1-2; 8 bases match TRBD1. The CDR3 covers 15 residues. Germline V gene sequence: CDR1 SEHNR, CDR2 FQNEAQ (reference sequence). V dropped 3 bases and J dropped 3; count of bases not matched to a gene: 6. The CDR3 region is CASSLTTGVDYGYTF. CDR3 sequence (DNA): TGTGCCAGCAGCTTGACGACAGGGGTTGACTATGGCTACACCTTC.

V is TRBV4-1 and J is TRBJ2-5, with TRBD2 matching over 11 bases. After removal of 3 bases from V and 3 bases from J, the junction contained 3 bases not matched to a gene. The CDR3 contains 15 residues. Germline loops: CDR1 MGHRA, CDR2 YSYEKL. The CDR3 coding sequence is TGCGCCAGCAGCCACTTGACTAGCGGGGAAGAGACCCAGTACTTC. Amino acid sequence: CASSHLTSGEETQYF.

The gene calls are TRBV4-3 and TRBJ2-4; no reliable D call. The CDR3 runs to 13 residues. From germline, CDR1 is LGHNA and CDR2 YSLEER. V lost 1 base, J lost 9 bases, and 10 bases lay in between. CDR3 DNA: TGCGCCAGCAGCCAAGTAGAACGTGCCATTCAGTACTTC. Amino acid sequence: CASSQVERAIQYF.

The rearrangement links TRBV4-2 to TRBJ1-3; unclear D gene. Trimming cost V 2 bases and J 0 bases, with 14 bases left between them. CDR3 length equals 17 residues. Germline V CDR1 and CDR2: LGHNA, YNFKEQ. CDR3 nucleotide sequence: TGTGCCAGCAGCCAAAAAATGGACCCTACCTCTGGAAACACCATATATTTT. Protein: CASSQKMDPTSGNTIYF.

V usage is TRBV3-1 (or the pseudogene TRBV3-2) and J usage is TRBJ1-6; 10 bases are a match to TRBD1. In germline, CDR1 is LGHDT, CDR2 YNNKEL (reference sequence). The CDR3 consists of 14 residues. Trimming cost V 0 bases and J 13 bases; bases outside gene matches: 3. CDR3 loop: CASSQDGTGVPLHF. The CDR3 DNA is TGTGCCAGCAGCCAAGATGGGACAGGGGTCCCCCTCCACTTT.

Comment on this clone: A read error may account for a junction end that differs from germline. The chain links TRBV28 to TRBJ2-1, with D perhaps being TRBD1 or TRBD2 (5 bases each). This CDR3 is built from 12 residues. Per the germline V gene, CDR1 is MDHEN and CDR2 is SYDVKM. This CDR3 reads CASSLSGPERIF. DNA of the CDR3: TGTGCCAGCAGTTTATCAGGGCCTGAGCGGATCTTC.

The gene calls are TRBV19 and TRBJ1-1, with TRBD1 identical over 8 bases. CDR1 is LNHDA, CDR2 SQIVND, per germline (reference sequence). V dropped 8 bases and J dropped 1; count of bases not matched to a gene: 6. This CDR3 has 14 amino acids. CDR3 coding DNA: TGTGCCAGTTACACAGGGGGGGCGAACACTGAAGCTTTCTTT. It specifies CASYTGGANTEAFF.

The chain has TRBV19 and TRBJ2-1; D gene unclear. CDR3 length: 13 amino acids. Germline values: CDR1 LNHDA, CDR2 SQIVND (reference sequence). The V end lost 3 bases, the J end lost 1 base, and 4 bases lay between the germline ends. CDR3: CASSMASYNEQFF. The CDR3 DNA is TGTGCCAGTAGTATGGCATCCTACAATGAGCAGTTCTTC.